This T cell receptor (beta chain) was sequenced in a study of blood T cell repertoires in COVID-19 (dated by TCRdb to the early 2020s). Turning to the overall study: Samples covering the acute and convalescent phases of COVID-19 were provided by collaborators in the United States, Italy and Spain. The material from the prospective study consisted of cDNA or gDNA derived from T cells, B-cell-depleted T cells, or PBMCs. Subjects who had been exposed to COVID-19, were actively infected with it, or had recovered from it provided the deeply sampled blood TCRbeta repertoires that made up the dataset. A freely available public database, intended as a resource for researchers studying the immune response to SARS-CoV-2, is where the repertoires were released. Samples came from the ongoing ImmuneRACE study (first 160 participants) plus 1,254 subjects from 6 global collaborators. Sample metadata almost always included a de-identified subject ID, COVID-19 status, age in years and sex. Where HLA class I and class II types were available, the types were taken from metadata supplied by the sample provider, not from assay-based typing.

TCRbeta CDR3 regions were amplified from genomic DNA by means of the immunoSEQ Assay, a bias-controlled multiplex PCR. On the authors' methods: The number of nucleated cells in each sample was estimated from the amplification of reference gene primers within the assay. Sequence reads were collapsed and filtered to measure the absolute abundance of every unique TCRbeta CDR3 rearrangement. For each sample, productive Simpson clonality was calculated by taking the square root of Simpson's diversity index across productive rearrangements. TCRdb's version of the immuneACCESS table is confined to in-frame rearrangements and falls short of the full clone set. An unresolved V gene accounts for under half of the shortfall where checked; the remainder is of unknown origin. V, J and clone size were drawn from that table, and D and trimming were deduced from the DNA. The sample table lists some 230,000 clones, approximately 84% of them with a count of one. The ten largest clones represent more than 0.75% of the sample.

Whole blood was collected in K2EDTA tubes by collaborating institutions according to the institutions' own protocols. For TCRbeta analysis, collaborators shipped samples as frozen whole blood, isolated PBMCs, or DNA extracted from either of those sample types. The study at large found these results: Clinical and demographic metadata were provided uncurated, with the amount varying by source and participant.

The trim is 6 bases for V and 4 bases for J, with a gap of 15 bases between the germline ends. CDR1 and CDR2, looked up from the germline V gene, are MDHEN and SYDVKM. Including the terminal cysteine and phenylalanine, the CDR3 comprises 14 residues. Just CDR3 DNA is preserved here, 42 bases in frame from base 1. This clone appeared a few times. Its specific antigen is unknown. The input lacks base qualities; no much larger clone sits a single base away. The sample was peripheral blood. The receptor was isolated from a man aged 40-49 years with acute or convalescent COVID-19. The chain couples TRBV28 to TRBJ1-2; the D gene cannot be named for sure. CDR3 region: CASSSYQILYGYTF. The bases read TGTGCCAGCAGCTCTTATCAGATTCTCTATGGCTACACCTTC.